The 31 T cell receptor beta chains below come from one sample, sequenced in a study of early stage breast cancer tumors. TCRdb keeps only in-frame clones here, not all; method: immunoSEQ multiplex PCR. The table includes roughly 20,000 clones, approximately 82% detected once. The source material was blood. The receptors derive from a person aged 70 to 79 with breast cancer.

The CDR3 sequence: CASSFSGTDYNEQFF. CDR3 in DNA: TGTGCCAGCAGCTTTTCGGGGACAGACTACAATGAGCAGTTCTTC. The genes are TRBV11-2 and TRBJ2-1; 7 bases are a match to TRBD1. J lost 3 bases, V lost 3 bases, and 5 bases had no gene match. The CDR3 sequence is 15 residues long. Germline loops: CDR1 SGHAT, CDR2 FQNNGV.

CDR3 region: CSARRDTEAFF. CDR3 in DNA: TGCAGTGCTCGACGGGACACTGAAGCTTTCTTT. The chain carries TRBV20-1 and TRBJ1-1; D not resolved. In germline, CDR1 is DFQATT, CDR2 SNEGSKA (reference sequence). The CDR3 contains 11 residues. Trimming cost V 5 bases and J 3 bases, with 7 bases left between them.

This clone was observed a single time. The J gene is TRBJ2-5, the V gene TRBV4-1; 9 bases match TRBD1. This CDR3 contains 16 residues. Germline CDR1 and CDR2: MGHRA and YSYEKL. The trim removed 4 bases at V and 2 bases at J, leaving 8 bases unmatched. The CDR3 nucleotides are TGCGCCAGCAGCCCAGACCGACAGGGGGGACAAGAGACCCAGTACTTC. This translates into CASSPDRQGGQETQYF.

V gene TRBV9 combines with J gene TRBJ2-2, with D perhaps matching TRBD2 (5 bases). The CDR3 consists of 12 residues. Trimming took off 5 bases at V and 11 bases at J, with 13 bases between the two ends. The V gene's germline CDR1 is SGDLS and CDR2 YYNGEE. This CDR3 is CASSIRPGELFF. CDR3 in DNA: TGTGCCAGCAGTATAAGACCGGGAGAGCTGTTTTTT.

The chain employs TRBV19 and TRBJ1-6; a weak D match, TRBD1 (6 bases). The V end was cut by 0 bases, the J end by 7 bases, with 10 bases between. Germline-derived CDR1 and CDR2 are LNHDA and SQIVND (reference sequence). The CDR3 length is 15 residues. CDR3 loop: CASSIEDRENSPLHF. The CDR3 region has the DNA TGTGCCAGTAGTATAGAGGACAGAGAGAATTCACCCCTCCACTTT. The whole variable domain, filled in from reference TRBV19 and TRBJ1-6, reads DGGITQSPKYLFRKEGQNVTLSCEQNLNHDAMYWYRQDPGQGLRLIYYSQIVNDFQKGDIAEGYSVSREKKESFPLTVTSAQKNPTAFYLCASSIEDRENSPLHFGNGTRLTVT.

V gene TRBV5-1 combines with J gene TRBJ1-1; a possible D gene is TRBD1 (5 bases). The V gene lost 4 bases and the J gene lost 2 bases, with 9 bases spanning the gap. Per germline, CDR1 SGHRS and CDR2 YFSETQ. The CDR3 consists of 13 residues. The CDR3 is CASSRDSNTEAFF. The CDR3 region has the DNA TGCGCCAGCAGCCGAGACAGTAACACTGAAGCTTTCTTT.

CDR3 DNA sequence: TGTGCCAGCAGCTCCCCGGGACAGGGGAACACCGGGGAGCTGTTTTTT. Translated, it gives CASSSPGQGNTGELFF. The chain uses TRBV5-4 and TRBJ2-2; TRBD1 matches at 9 bases. J gave up 1 base and V 3 bases, and 4 bases lay outside the gene matches. Germline-derived CDR1 and CDR2 are SGHNT and YYREEE (reference sequence). This CDR3 has 16 amino acids.

The V call is TRBV7-9, the J call TRBJ2-3, with D possibly TRBD2 on 6 matching bases. V lost 4 bases, J lost 5 bases, and 10 bases lay in between. The germline gives CDR1 SEHNR, CDR2 FQNEAQ (reference sequence). The CDR3 covers 13 residues. In nucleotides, the CDR3 is TGTGCCAGCAGCTCCAGGACTATAGATACGCAGTATTTT. Protein sequence: CASSSRTIDTQYF.

This rearrangement joins TRBV18 to TRBJ2-4; TRBD1 agrees at 7 bases. Trimming took 4 bases from V and 8 from J; bases not matched to a gene: 11. Germline loops: CDR1 KGHSH, CDR2 LQKENI. The CDR3 runs to 15 residues. The CDR3, as DNA: TGTGCCAGCTCACTCGACAGGGCCACTGGGGACATTCAGTACTTC. Amino acids: CASSLDRATGDIQYF.

V is TRBV19 and J is TRBJ2-1, with 15 positions matching TRBD2. V lost 2 bases, J lost 7 bases, and 6 bases stayed unmatched. The CDR3 sequence is 17 residues long. Per germline, CDR1 LNHDA and CDR2 SQIVND (reference sequence). The CDR3 spells CASSIWTSGGVYNEQFF. CDR3 sequence (DNA): TGTGCCAGTAGTATATGGACTAGCGGGGGGGTATATAATGAGCAGTTCTTC.

A single count supports this clone. The CDR3: CASRQGAGGANVLTF. The CDR3 DNA follows: TGCGCCAGCCGTCAGGGGGCGGGTGGGGCCAACGTCCTGACTTTC. The chain recombines TRBV5-1 with TRBJ2-6; TRBD1 aligns across 8 bases. Germline-derived CDR1 and CDR2 are SGHRS and YFSETQ. Trimming took 7 bases from V and 3 from J; bases not matched to a gene: 6. There are 15 residues in the CDR3.

The chain joins TRBV7-2 to TRBJ2-1; no definite D call. Germline CDR1 is SGHTA and CDR2 is FQGNSA. V dropped 0 bases and J dropped 5 bases, with 8 bases sitting between them. The CDR3 covers 14 residues. CDR3: CASSLARVNNEQFF. The CDR3 DNA sequence: TGTGCCAGCAGCTTAGCGCGAGTGAACAATGAGCAGTTCTTC. Based on the CDR3 plus reference TRBV7-2 and TRBJ2-1, the full variable domain is GAGVSQSPSNKVTEKGKDVELRCDPISGHTALYWYRQSLGQGLEFLIYFQGNSAPDKSGLPSDRFSAERTGGSVSTLTIQRTQQEDSAVYLCASSLARVNNEQFFGPGTRLTVL.

The chain uses TRBV6-1 and TRBJ1-2; D unresolved. This CDR3 is 14 amino acids long. Germline CDR1 reads MNHNS; CDR2 reads SASEGT. Trimming pared 4 bases from V and 8 bases from J, leaving 17 bases between. The CDR3 nucleotides read TGTGCCAGCAGTGTCCCGAACGGGGTAGGAGGCTACACCTTC. This encodes CASSVPNGVGGYTF.

The chain uses TRBV6-1 and TRBJ2-1, with TRBD2 matching over 10 bases. The V and J ends lost 8 bases and 4 bases, in that order; junction bases with no gene match: 5. Germline assignment: CDR1 MNHNS and CDR2 SASEGT. The CDR3 loop spans 14 amino acids. The DNA of the CDR3 is TGTGCCAGCGTGGTACTAGCGGGGTACAATGAGCAGTTCTTC. Translated: CASVVLAGYNEQFF.

The chain has TRBV6-6 and TRBJ1-1; the D is unclear. The V gene lost 2 bases and the J gene lost 7 bases, with 8 bases spanning the gap. This CDR3 comprises 12 residues. Germline V lookup: CDR1 MNHNY, CDR2 SVGAGI (reference sequence). CDR3 in DNA: TGTGCCAGCAGTTACCCGGGGTTTGAAGCTTTCTTT. It encodes CASSYPGFEAFF.

A few counts support this clone. The chain is built from TRBV6-1 and TRBJ1-1; D is unclear. The CDR3 totals 11 residues. Germline CDR1 MNHNS, CDR2 SASEGT. V was trimmed by 8 bases and J by 4 bases, leaving 8 bases between them. The CDR3 DNA sequence: TGTGCCAGCGGTGGGAGCACTGAAGCTTTCTTT. Its protein product is CASGGSTEAFF.

The V call is TRBV29-1, the J call TRBJ2-6; possible D gene TRBD1, 6 bases. This CDR3 is built from 16 residues. Germline loops: CDR1 SQVTM, CDR2 ANQGSEA. V was pared by 7 bases and J by 3 bases, with 19 bases between. DNA for the CDR3: TGCAGCGCTGCGTCCCAGGGGAACTTTGGGGCCAACGTCCTGACTTTC. This gives the protein CSAASQGNFGANVLTF.

The chain links TRBV30 to TRBJ1-1; the D is unclear. The germline V gene encodes CDR1 GTSNPN and CDR2 SVGIG (reference sequence). This CDR3 has 18 amino acids. Trimming stripped 0 bases from V and 1 base from J, with 21 bases between. Here the CDR3 reads CAWSVYRRVPLKNTEAFF. As DNA, the CDR3 is TGTGCCTGGAGTGTATACAGACGCGTGCCCCTTAAGAACACTGAAGCTTTCTTT.

The count of this clone is one. V gene TRBV7-9 combines with J gene TRBJ2-6, with D unresolved. Germline V gene data show CDR1 as SEHNR and CDR2 as FQNEAQ (reference sequence). The germline V and J ends were trimmed by 3 bases and 0 bases, with 6 bases remaining between them. CDR3 length: 15 residues. CDR3 in amino acids: CASSLRNSGANVLTF. CDR3 coding DNA: TGTGCCAGCAGCTTGCGTAACTCTGGGGCCAACGTCCTGACTTTC.

V and J are TRBV30 and TRBJ1-5; D remains unclear. The CDR3 length is 13 residues. The V gene's germline CDR1 is GTSNPN and CDR2 SVGIG (reference sequence). Trimming shortened V by 0 bases and J by 1 base, and 4 bases separated the two germline ends. The CDR3 nucleotides read TGTGCCTGGAGTGTTTCAAGCAATCAGCCCCAGCATTTT. It specifies CAWSVSSNQPQHF.

The V call is TRBV7-9, the J call TRBJ2-2; TRBD1 agrees at 9 bases. The CDR3 is made up of 18 amino acids. After removal of 6 bases from V and 5 bases from J, the junction contained 16 bases not matched to a gene. The germline CDR1 and CDR2 sequences are SEHNR and FQNEAQ (reference sequence). DNA of the CDR3: TGTGCCAGCAGTCTCTTACAAGGGACAGGGATAAAGACCGGGGAGCTGTTTTTT. Its translation: CASSLLQGTGIKTGELFF.

This clone was picked up a small number of times. V and J are TRBV20-1 and TRBJ1-1, with D unclear. Germline V gene data show CDR1 as DFQATT and CDR2 as SNEGSKA (reference sequence). V was pared by 0 bases and J by 7 bases, with 6 bases between. There are 11 residues in the CDR3. CDR3 nucleotides: TGCAGTGCTAGAGATGAGGGTGAAGCTTTCTTT. It specifies CSARDEGEAFF.

V usage is TRBV15 and J usage is TRBJ1-5, with 9 positions matching TRBD1. V shed 4 bases and J 1 base; nucleotides not matched to a gene: 8. There are 17 residues in the CDR3. Germline CDR1 LNHNV, CDR2 YYDKDF (reference sequence). Here the CDR3 DNA reads TGTGCCACCAGCATGAGGGACAGGGTATTGAGCAATCAGCCCCAGCATTTT. Translated, it gives CATSMRDRVLSNQPQHF.

This chain connects TRBV6-6 to TRBJ1-4; 8 nucleotides match TRBD1. The V gene end was trimmed by 6 bases and the J gene end by 8 bases; junction bases not matched to a gene: 5. The CDR3 runs to 13 residues. Germline V gives CDR1 MNHNY, CDR2 SVGAGI (reference sequence). CDR3 sequence (DNA): TGTGCCAGCAGATCAGGGGGCGAGGAAAAACTGTTTTTT. Translating it yields CASRSGGEEKLFF.

The chain recombines TRBV5-8 with TRBJ2-6, with D maybe TRBD1 (5 bases). The CDR3 sequence is 18 residues long. Germline CDR1 and CDR2: SGHTS and YDEGEE. V lost 5 bases and J 1 base, leaving 19 bases between the germline ends. Here the CDR3 reads CASSQGVSWMSGANVLTF. The CDR3 nucleotides are TGTGCCAGCAGTCAAGGGGTATCTTGGATGTCTGGGGCCAACGTCCTGACTTTC.

The chain carries TRBV4-1 and TRBJ2-2; 8 bases agree with TRBD2. The V gene end was trimmed by 6 bases and the J gene end by 3 bases; junction bases not matched to a gene: 3. CDR3 length: 14 residues. Germline loops: CDR1 MGHRA, CDR2 YSYEKL. CDR3 in amino acids: CASRLRGDTGELFF. CDR3 nucleotide sequence: TGCGCCAGCAGGCTGCGGGGGGACACCGGGGAGCTGTTTTTT.

This chain links TRBV10-3 with TRBJ2-5, with D tentatively TRBD2 (6 bases). The CDR3 sequence is 12 residues long. Germline lookup yields CDR1 ENHRY and CDR2 SYGVKD. Trimming stripped 5 bases from V and 9 bases from J, with 13 bases between. The CDR3 region is CAISQLGGSQYF. The CDR3, as DNA: TGTGCCATCAGTCAGCTGGGGGGTTCCCAGTACTTC.

This chain joins TRBV28 and TRBJ1-2; D perhaps matches TRBD1 (6 bases). Germline loops: CDR1 MDHEN, CDR2 SYDVKM. Trimming removed 2 bases from V and 0 bases from J, with 10 bases in between. The CDR3 runs to 15 residues. The DNA of the CDR3 is TGTGCCAGCAGTTTAAGGGGGGGAGCTAACTATGGCTACACCTTC. Residues: CASSLRGGANYGYTF.

The J gene is TRBJ1-1, the V gene TRBV5-1; tentatively, D is TRBD1 (6 bases). The V end lost 1 base, the J end lost 10 bases, and 20 bases lay between the germline ends. From germline, CDR1 is SGHRS and CDR2 YFSETQ. The CDR3 runs to 15 residues. The CDR3 coding sequence is TGCGCCAGCAGCTTGAGTGCAGGGGCGCAAGTGTCAGCTTTCTTT. Protein product: CASSLSAGAQVSAFF.

The chain is built from TRBV7-2 and TRBJ1-4, with D hard to call. The germline gives CDR1 SGHTA, CDR2 FQGNSA. The V gene lost 1 base and the J gene lost 4 bases, with 7 bases spanning the gap. The CDR3 sequence is 14 residues long. The CDR3 spells CASSLGRGNEKLFF. The CDR3 DNA follows: TGTGCCAGCAGCTTAGGACGGGGTAATGAAAAACTGTTTTTT.

The chain recombines TRBV27 with TRBJ2-7; D call uncertain. The V and J ends lost 2 bases and 2 bases respectively, with 13 bases between them. Per germline, CDR1 MNHEY and CDR2 SMNVEV (reference sequence). CDR3 length: 15 residues. For the CDR3, the DNA is TGTGCCAGCAGTTTAGCGCAGGCCCTAACCTACGAGCAGTACTTC. It is translated as CASSLAQALTYEQYF.